Presented here are 27 T cell receptor beta chains from one specimen sequenced in a study of post-analysis software for immune sequencing data (dated by TCRdb to the mid-2010s). No antigen is known for these receptors. The investigation overall reported the following: Significantly higher frequencies in patients than in controls were found for roughly 5 TRBV segments, including TRBV5-6, TRBV5-1 and TRBV20-1.

The method was PCR. Data came from an Illumina HiSeq 2500. To reduce PCR and sequencing biases, unique molecular identifiers were incorporated into the TCR beta cDNA libraries. TCRdb applied fastp at Q25 and MiXCR to the public reads, then kept only in-frame beta chains. For every CDR3 protein sequence, its rows merge into one entry that carries the most common genes and DNA. The sample yields about 540,000 distinct CDR3 sequences; less than 40% were counted once. 5% to 6% of the sample comes from the top ten. What was sequenced was blood. The origin of the receptors is a girl between 2 and 17 years old with multiple sclerosis.

The genes are TRBV5-1 and TRBJ1-1; 9 bases agree with TRBD1. This CDR3 is built from 15 residues. With 4 bases clipped from V and 4 bases from J, the junction kept 8 bases outside the gene matches. Germline V gives CDR1 SGHRS, CDR2 YFSETQ. CDR3 loop: CASSLSTGGTTEAFF. The CDR3 bases are TGCGCCAGCAGCCTATCAACAGGGGGCACCACTGAAGCTTTCTTT.

The rearrangement uses TRBV12-3 or TRBV12-4 and TRBJ1-4; possible D gene TRBD1, 5 bases. The CDR3 totals 15 residues. V was pared by 3 bases and J by 5 bases, with 13 bases between. The CDR3 reads CASSFGAGGNEKLFF. CDR3 DNA sequence: TGTGCCAGCAGTTTCGGAGCTGGGGGGAATGAAAAACTGTTTTTT.

This clonotype was seen more than once but under ten times. This chain connects TRBV5-1 to TRBJ1-2; TRBD1 agrees at 8 bases. Trimming at V came to 4 bases and at J to 8 bases, leaving 10 bases not matched to a gene. CDR1 is SGHRS, CDR2 YFSETQ, per germline. The CDR3 covers 14 residues. In DNA, the CDR3 is TGCGCCAGCAGCGTGGGGACAGGCCCGGTAGGCTACACCTTC. Its protein product is CASSVGTGPVGYTF.

V is TRBV21-1 and J is TRBJ1-1. TRBV21-1 is a known pseudogene. CDR3 length equals 13 residues. CDR3 sequence (DNA): TGTGCCAGCAGCATTGAGGCGAACACTGAAGCTTTCTTT. Residues: CASSIEANTEAFF.

The sample holds a few counts of this clonotype. This sequence joins TRBV29-1 and TRBJ2-1, with TRBD1 matching 11 bases. V dropped 4 bases and J dropped 3; count of bases not matched to a gene: 2. Per the germline V gene, CDR1 is SQVTM and CDR2 is ANQGSEA. The CDR3 has 14 amino acids. DNA of the CDR3: TGCAGCGTTGCGGGGACAGGGGGCTACAATGAGCAGTTCTTC. Translation: CSVAGTGGYNEQFF.

V and J are TRBV28 and TRBJ1-6, with 7 bases identical to TRBD1. The CDR3 is 17 residues long. After removal of 5 bases from V and 0 bases from J, the junction contained 7 bases not matched to a gene. Germline values: CDR1 MDHEN, CDR2 SYDVKM. CDR3 nucleotides: TGTGCCAGCAGTCCCTACAGGGGCAGCTCCTATAATTCACCCCTCCACTTT. The encoded protein is CASSPYRGSSYNSPLHF.

The chain joins TRBV6-6 to TRBJ1-2; 7 bases are shared with TRBD1. The CDR3 runs to 11 residues. V lost 5 bases to trimming and J lost 13 bases; unmatched junction nucleotides: 7. Germline assignment: CDR1 MNHNY and CDR2 SVGAGI (reference sequence). The CDR3 region is CASSTDGTVTF. CDR3 DNA: TGTGCCAGCAGTACCGACGGGACAGTCACCTTC.

V and J are TRBV5-1 and TRBJ2-7; 8 positions agree with TRBD1. Gene TRBJ2-4 matches the end of the DNA better, so the J call may be wrong. Germline V gene data show CDR1 as SGHRS and CDR2 as YFSETQ. The CDR3 spans 15 residues. The CDR3 sequence is CASSLGRGLENIQYF. The CDR3 bases are TGCGCCAGCAGCTTGGGCAGGGGGCTCGAAAACATTCAGTACTTC.

The chain carries TRBV20-1 and TRBJ1-2; possible D gene TRBD1, 5 bases. The V gene's germline CDR1 is DFQATT and CDR2 SNEGSKA (reference sequence). This CDR3 spans 17 amino acids. The V end was cut by 1 base, the J end by 5 bases, with 23 bases between. The CDR3 loop is CSARVAGGGGRSYGYTF. The CDR3 coding sequence is TGCAGTGCTAGAGTTGCGGGTGGGGGAGGTCGTTCTTATGGCTACACCTTC.

This chain connects TRBV6-6 to TRBJ2-3; 10 bases align to TRBD2. CDR3 length equals 16 residues. Germline CDR1 and CDR2: MNHNY and SVGAGI (reference sequence). Trimming took 7 bases from V and 6 from J; bases not matched to a gene: 13. The CDR3 protein is CASTIGIAGGWDTQYF. The CDR3 coding sequence is TGTGCCAGCACTATCGGTATAGCGGGGGGCTGGGATACGCAGTATTTT.

This clonotype occurred a few times. The chain recombines TRBV29-1 with TRBJ2-1, with D perhaps being TRBD1 or TRBD2 (5 bases each). Looked up from germline, CDR1 is SQVTM and CDR2 is ANQGSEA. V was clipped by 5 bases and J by 8 bases, with 16 bases between them. The CDR3 covers 13 residues. The CDR3 region is CSVHTGLRDEQFF. The DNA of the CDR3 is TGCAGCGTTCACACAGGTTTGAGGGATGAGCAGTTCTTC.

The sample holds a few counts of this clonotype. This chain uses TRBV12-3 or TRBV12-4 with TRBJ2-7; D might be TRBD1 (8 bases). Trimming pared 1 base from V and 3 bases from J, leaving 13 bases between. The CDR3 is made up of 15 amino acids. The CDR3, as DNA: TGTGCCAGCAGTTTAGGACAGGGGAGGGTCTACGAGCAGTACTTC. This sequence encodes CASSLGQGRVYEQYF.

This clonotype has just one count. The rearrangement links TRBV12-3 or TRBV12-4 to TRBJ2-1; weak D call: TRBD2 (6 bases). V lost 2 bases, J lost 8 bases, and 25 bases lay in between. The CDR3 length is 18 residues. CDR3 DNA sequence: TGTGCCAGCAGTTTACCGGATGGGACTGGCGGCCTTCGGGATGAGCAGTTCTTC. Encoded protein: CASSLPDGTGGLRDEQFF.

The gene calls are TRBV5-6 and TRBJ1-5; weak D call: TRBD1 (5 bases). The germline V gene encodes CDR1 SGHDT and CDR2 YYEEEE. V lost 4 bases and J 0 bases, leaving 20 bases between the germline ends. The CDR3 is 18 residues long. The CDR3 is CASSVGGSGQYSNQPQHF. The CDR3, as DNA: TGTGCCAGCAGCGTTGGCGGATCAGGGCAATATAGCAATCAGCCCCAGCATTTT.

This clonotype occurred a few times. This chain uses TRBV12-3 or TRBV12-4 with TRBJ2-1; 7 nucleotides line up with TRBD1. V was clipped by 6 bases and J by 5 bases; unmatched bases: 10. This CDR3 has 15 residues. CDR3 DNA sequence: TGTGCCAGCAGCGTTGACAGGGCCTATGACAATGAGCAGTTCTTC. Translation gives CASSVDRAYDNEQFF.

This clonotype was counted between two and nine times. The chain employs TRBV12-3 or TRBV12-4 and TRBJ2-7; D possibly matches TRBD1 or TRBD2 (5 bases each). This CDR3 region has 15 residues. Trimming pared 2 bases from V and 1 base from J, leaving 12 bases between. This CDR3 reads CASSLRDRPSYEQYF. The CDR3 bases are TGTGCCAGCAGTTTACGGGACCGTCCTTCCTACGAGCAGTACTTC.

This clonotype was seen at least ten times. The chain uses TRBV6-5 and TRBJ2-1; 9 positions match TRBD1. J gave up 6 bases and V 6 bases, and 9 bases lay outside the gene matches. The germline V gene encodes CDR1 MNHEY and CDR2 SVGAGI. The CDR3 totals 15 residues. In DNA, the CDR3 is TGTGCCAGCAGGGACCGGGACAGGGACGGCAATGAGCAGTTCTTC. Amino acids: CASRDRDRDGNEQFF.

The chain carries TRBV25-1 and TRBJ2-2; D assignment may be TRBD1 or TRBD2 (6 bases each). The CDR3 is made up of 17 amino acids. Germline V gives CDR1 MGHDK, CDR2 SYGVNS. The ends were cut back, 4 bases at V and 2 bases at J, with 17 bases in the middle. Here the CDR3 reads CASSALTRGLNTGELFF. The CDR3 nucleotides read TGTGCCAGCAGTGCTTTGACCAGGGGACTTAACACCGGGGAGCTGTTTTTT.

This clonotype was observed a handful of times. The chain uses TRBV20-1 and TRBJ1-2, with 8 bases matching TRBD1. This CDR3 contains 15 residues. V was clipped by 0 bases and J by 0 bases; unmatched bases: 3. Looked up from germline, CDR1 is DFQATT and CDR2 is SNEGSKA (reference sequence). The CDR3 region has the DNA TGCAGTGCTAGAGACCTCAGGGGGCCTAACTATGGCTACACCTTC. Residues: CSARDLRGPNYGYTF.

The chain couples TRBV24-1 to TRBJ2-5, with D maybe TRBD2 (5 bases). CDR1 is KGHDR, CDR2 SFDVKD, per germline. The CDR3 is made up of 15 amino acids. V lost 5 bases, J lost 5 bases, and 17 bases lay in between. CDR3 sequence: CATSGIEAERETQYF. For the CDR3, the DNA is TGTGCCACCAGTGGTATCGAAGCGGAAAGGGAGACCCAGTACTTC.

In this sample, this clonotype turned up once. Germline is not matched at one junction end, which may reflect a read error. The chain uses TRBV18 and TRBJ2-1; the match to TRBD1 covers 7 bases. The CDR3 contains 15 residues. Germline CDR1 and CDR2: KGHSH and LQKENI. CDR3 DNA: TGTGCCAACTCAGCCGGGACAGAGAAATACAATGAGCAGTTCTTC. Its translation is CANSAGTEKYNEQFF. Full variable domain (remainder filled in from reference TRBV18 and TRBJ2-1): NAGVMQNPRHLVRRRGQEARLRCSPMKGHSHVYWYRQLPEEGLKFMVYLQKENIIDESGMPKERFSAEFPKEGPSILRIQQVVRGDSAAYFCANSAGTEKYNEQFFGPGTRLTVL.

This clonotype was found a few times. This chain joins TRBV5-1 and TRBJ1-5; D is unclear. Germline CDR1 SGHRS, CDR2 YFSETQ. Trimming removed 0 bases at V and 3 bases at J, with 10 bases between. This CDR3 comprises 15 residues. The CDR3 DNA sequence: TGCGCCAGCAGCTTGGCCGGGGATCCCAATCAGCCCCAGCATTTT. Amino acid sequence: CASSLAGDPNQPQHF. The complete variable domain, with remaining parts taken from reference TRBV5-1 and TRBJ1-5, reads KAGVTQTPRYLIKTRGQQVTLSCSPISGHRSVSWYQQTPGQGLQFLFEYFSETQRNKGNFPGRFSGRQFSNSRSEMNVSTLELGDSALYLCASSLAGDPNQPQHFGDGTRLSIL.

The chain links TRBV7-3 to TRBJ2-1, with D possibly called TRBD1 or TRBD2 (6 bases each). Trimming removed 4 bases at V and 2 bases at J, with 12 bases between. The CDR3 runs to 15 residues. Germline CDR1 SGHTA, CDR2 FQGTGA. The CDR3 DNA sequence: TGTGCCAGCAGCTATAACAGGGAGGCCTACAATGAGCAGTTCTTC. It codes for CASSYNREAYNEQFF.

The V gene is TRBV7-9, the J gene TRBJ2-7, with D tentatively TRBD2 (5 bases). The CDR3 runs 13 residues. Trimming removed 3 bases at V and 7 bases at J, with 13 bases between. Germline CDR1 SEHNR, CDR2 FQNEAQ (reference sequence). CDR3 loop: CASSFGITGEQYF. The CDR3 coding sequence is TGTGCCAGCAGCTTTGGAATAACGGGGGAGCAGTACTTC.

The V gene is TRBV20-1, the J gene TRBJ1-2, with TRBD1 matching over 9 bases. The CDR3 is 14 residues long. Germline V CDR1 and CDR2: DFQATT, SNEGSKA (reference sequence). V was pared by 3 bases and J by 2 bases, with 4 bases of the junction left unmatched. CDR3 loop: CSARDRGVNYGYTF. The CDR3 coding sequence is TGCAGTGCTAGGGACAGGGGTGTCAACTATGGCTACACCTTC.

This clonotype showed up just a few times. The chain uses TRBV29-1 and TRBJ1-2; the D is unclear. Deletions cut 0 bases from V and 8 bases from J, with 13 bases between. This CDR3 is built from 13 residues. Germline V CDR1 and CDR2: SQVTM, ANQGSEA. CDR3 region: CSVEDRGWKGYTF. Here the CDR3 DNA reads TGCAGCGTTGAAGATCGGGGTTGGAAGGGCTACACCTTC.

The chain joins TRBV20-1 to TRBJ2-5; D assignment may be TRBD1 or TRBD2 (5 bases each). This CDR3 region has 13 residues. Germline V CDR1 and CDR2: DFQATT, SNEGSKA (reference sequence). V was trimmed by 3 bases and J by 1 base, leaving 9 bases between them. In nucleotides, the CDR3 is TGCAGTGCTAGGTGGGGGAGCCAAGAGACCCAGTACTTC. It yields the protein CSARWGSQETQYF.